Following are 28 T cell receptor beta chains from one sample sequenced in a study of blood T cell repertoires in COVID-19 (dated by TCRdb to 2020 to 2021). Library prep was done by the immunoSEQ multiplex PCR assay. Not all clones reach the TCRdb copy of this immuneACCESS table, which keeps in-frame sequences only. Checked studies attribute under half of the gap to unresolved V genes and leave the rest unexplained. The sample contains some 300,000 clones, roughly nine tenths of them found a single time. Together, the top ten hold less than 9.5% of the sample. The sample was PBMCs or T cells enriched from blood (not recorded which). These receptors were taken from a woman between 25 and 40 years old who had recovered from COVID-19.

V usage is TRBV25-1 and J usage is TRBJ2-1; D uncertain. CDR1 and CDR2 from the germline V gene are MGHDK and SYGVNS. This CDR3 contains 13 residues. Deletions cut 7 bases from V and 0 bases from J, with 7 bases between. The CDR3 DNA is TGTGCCAGCAAAAGCAACTCCTACAATGAGCAGTTCTTC. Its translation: CASKSNSYNEQFF.

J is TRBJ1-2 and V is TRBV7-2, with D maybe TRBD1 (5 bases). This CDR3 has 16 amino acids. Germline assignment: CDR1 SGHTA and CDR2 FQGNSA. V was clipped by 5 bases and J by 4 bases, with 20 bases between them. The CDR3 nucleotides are TGTGCCAGCAGCCCCGAGGCGGGGGGTCGGGGCTATGGCTACACCTTC. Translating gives CASSPEAGGRGYGYTF.

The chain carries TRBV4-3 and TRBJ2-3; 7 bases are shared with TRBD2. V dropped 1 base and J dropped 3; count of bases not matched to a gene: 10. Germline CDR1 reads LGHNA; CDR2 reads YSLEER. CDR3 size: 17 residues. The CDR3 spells CASSQVGGREATDTQYF. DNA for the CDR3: TGCGCCAGCAGCCAAGTTGGAGGGAGGGAGGCAACAGATACGCAGTATTTT.

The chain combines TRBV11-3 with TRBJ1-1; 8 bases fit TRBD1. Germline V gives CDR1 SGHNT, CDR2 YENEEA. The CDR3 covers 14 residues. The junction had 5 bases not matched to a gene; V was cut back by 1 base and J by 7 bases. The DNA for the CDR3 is TGTGCCAGCAGCTTAGGGACAGGGTTTGGTGAAGCTTTCTTT. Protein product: CASSLGTGFGEAFF.

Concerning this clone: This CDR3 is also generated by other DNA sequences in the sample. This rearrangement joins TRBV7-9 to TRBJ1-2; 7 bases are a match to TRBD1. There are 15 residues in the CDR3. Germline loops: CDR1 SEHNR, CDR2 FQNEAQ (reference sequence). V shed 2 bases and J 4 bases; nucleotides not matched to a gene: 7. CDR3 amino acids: CASSLLGQLSYGYTF. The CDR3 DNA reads TGTGCCAGCAGCTTATTGGGACAGCTTAGCTATGGCTACACCTTC.

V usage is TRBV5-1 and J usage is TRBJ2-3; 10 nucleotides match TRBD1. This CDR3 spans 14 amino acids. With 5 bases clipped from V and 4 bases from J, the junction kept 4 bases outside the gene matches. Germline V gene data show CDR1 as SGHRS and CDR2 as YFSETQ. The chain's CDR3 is CASRRQGAADTQYF. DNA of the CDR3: TGCGCCAGCAGGCGACAGGGGGCCGCAGATACGCAGTATTTT. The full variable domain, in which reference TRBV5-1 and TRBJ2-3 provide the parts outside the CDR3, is KAGVTQTPRYLIKTRGQQVTLSCSPISGHRSVSWYQQTPGQGLQFLFEYFSETQRNKGNFPGRFSGRQFSNSRSEMNVSTLELGDSALYLCASRRQGAADTQYFGPGTRLTVL.

The CDR3 nucleotides are TGTGCCAGCAGTGATATCAGGGGCACAGATACGCAGTATTTT. It codes for CASSDIRGTDTQYF. This rearrangement joins TRBV2 to TRBJ2-3, with a tentative D call TRBD1 (5 bases). This CDR3 comprises 14 residues. Germline CDR1 and CDR2: SNHLY and FYNNEI. The V end was cut by 3 bases, the J end by 1 base, with 8 bases between. Looking up the rest from reference TRBV2 and TRBJ2-3 gives the full variable domain: EPEVTQTPSHQVTQMGQEVILRCVPISNHLYFYWYRQILGQKVEFLVSFYNNEISEKSEIFDDQFSVERPDGSNFTLKIRSTKLEDSAMYFCASSDIRGTDTQYFGPGTRLTVL.

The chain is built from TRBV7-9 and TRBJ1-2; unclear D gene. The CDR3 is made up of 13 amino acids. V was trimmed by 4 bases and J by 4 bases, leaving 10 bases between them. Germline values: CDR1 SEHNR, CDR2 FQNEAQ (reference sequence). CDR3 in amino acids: CASSSGGGYGYTF. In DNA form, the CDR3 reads TGTGCCAGCAGCTCAGGAGGAGGCTATGGCTACACCTTC. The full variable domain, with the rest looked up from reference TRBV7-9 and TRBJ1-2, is DTGVSQNPRHKITKRGQNVTFRCDPISEHNRLYWYRQTLGQGPEFLTYFQNEAQLEKSRLLSDRFSAERPKGSFSTLEIQRTEQGDSAMYLCASSSGGGYGYTFGSGTRLTVV.

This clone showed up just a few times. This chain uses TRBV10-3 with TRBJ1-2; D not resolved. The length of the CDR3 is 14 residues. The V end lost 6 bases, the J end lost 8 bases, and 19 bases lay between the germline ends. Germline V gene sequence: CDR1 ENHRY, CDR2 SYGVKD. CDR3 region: CAIRQKIGSVGYTF. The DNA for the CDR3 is TGTGCCATCAGACAAAAAATCGGGAGTGTCGGCTACACCTTC.

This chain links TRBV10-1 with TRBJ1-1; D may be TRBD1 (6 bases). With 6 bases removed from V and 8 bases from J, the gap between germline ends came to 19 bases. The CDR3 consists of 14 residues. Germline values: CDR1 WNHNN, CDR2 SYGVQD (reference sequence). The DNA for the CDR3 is TGCGCCAGCAGCCAAGGAGGACAGTCCCCGGAAGCTTTCTTT. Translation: CASSQGGQSPEAFF.

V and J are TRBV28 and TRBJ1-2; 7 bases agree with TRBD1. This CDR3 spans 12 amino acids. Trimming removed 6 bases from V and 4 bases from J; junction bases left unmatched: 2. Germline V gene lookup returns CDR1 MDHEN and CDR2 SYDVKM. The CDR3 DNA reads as TGTGCCAGCAGCTGGACAGGCTATGGCTACACCTTC. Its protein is CASSWTGYGYTF.

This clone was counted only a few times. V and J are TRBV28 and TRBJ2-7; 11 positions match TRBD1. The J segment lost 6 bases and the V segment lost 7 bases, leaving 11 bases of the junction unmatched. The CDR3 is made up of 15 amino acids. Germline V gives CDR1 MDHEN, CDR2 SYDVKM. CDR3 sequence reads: CASNRGWTGGFEQYF. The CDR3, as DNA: TGTGCCAGCAACCGAGGCTGGACAGGGGGCTTCGAGCAGTACTTC.

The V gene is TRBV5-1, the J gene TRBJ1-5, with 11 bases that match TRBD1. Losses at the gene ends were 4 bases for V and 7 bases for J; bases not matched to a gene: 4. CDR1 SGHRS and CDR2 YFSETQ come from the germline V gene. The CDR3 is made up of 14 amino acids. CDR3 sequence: CASSQGQGGQPQHF. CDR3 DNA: TGCGCCAGCAGCCAGGGACAGGGGGGACAGCCCCAGCATTTT.

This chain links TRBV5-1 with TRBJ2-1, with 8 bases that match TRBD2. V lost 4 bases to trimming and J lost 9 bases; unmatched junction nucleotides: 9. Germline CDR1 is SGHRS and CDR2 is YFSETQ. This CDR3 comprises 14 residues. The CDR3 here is CASSPSGSNAEQFF. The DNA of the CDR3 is TGCGCCAGCAGCCCCAGCGGGAGTAATGCTGAGCAGTTCTTC.

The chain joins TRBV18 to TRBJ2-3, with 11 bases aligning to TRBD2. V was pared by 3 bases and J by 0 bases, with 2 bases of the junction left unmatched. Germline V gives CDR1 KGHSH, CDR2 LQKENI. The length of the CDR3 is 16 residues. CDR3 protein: CASSPRLAGSTDTQYF. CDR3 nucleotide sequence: TGTGCCAGCTCACCGAGACTAGCGGGGAGCACAGATACGCAGTATTTT.

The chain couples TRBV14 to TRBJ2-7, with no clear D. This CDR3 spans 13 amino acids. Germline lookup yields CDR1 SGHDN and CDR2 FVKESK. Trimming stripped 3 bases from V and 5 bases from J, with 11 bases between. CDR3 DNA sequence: TGTGCCAGCAGCCAGACCCGGGTCGACGAGCAGTACTTC. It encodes CASSQTRVDEQYF.

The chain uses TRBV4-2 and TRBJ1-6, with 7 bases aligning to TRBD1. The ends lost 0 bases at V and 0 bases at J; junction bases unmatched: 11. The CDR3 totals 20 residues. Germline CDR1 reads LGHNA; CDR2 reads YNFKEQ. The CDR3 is CASSQDIVFGTASYNSPLHF. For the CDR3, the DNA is TGTGCCAGCAGCCAAGATATTGTGTTCGGGACAGCCTCCTATAATTCACCCCTCCACTTT.

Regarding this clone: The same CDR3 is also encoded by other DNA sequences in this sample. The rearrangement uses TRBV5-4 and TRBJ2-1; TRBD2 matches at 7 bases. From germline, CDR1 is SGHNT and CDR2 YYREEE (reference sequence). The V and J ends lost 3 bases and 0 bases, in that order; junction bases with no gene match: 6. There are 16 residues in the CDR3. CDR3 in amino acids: CASSSGGGSSYNEQFF. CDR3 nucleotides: TGTGCCAGCAGCTCCGGGGGAGGGAGCTCCTACAATGAGCAGTTCTTC.

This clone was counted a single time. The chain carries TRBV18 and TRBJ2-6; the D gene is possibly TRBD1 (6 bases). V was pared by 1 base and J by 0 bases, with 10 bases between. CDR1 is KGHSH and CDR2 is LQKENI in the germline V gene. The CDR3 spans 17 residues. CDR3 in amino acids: CASSPRDILSGANVLTF. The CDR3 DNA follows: TGTGCCAGCTCACCACGGGACATCCTCTCTGGGGCCAACGTCCTGACTTTC.

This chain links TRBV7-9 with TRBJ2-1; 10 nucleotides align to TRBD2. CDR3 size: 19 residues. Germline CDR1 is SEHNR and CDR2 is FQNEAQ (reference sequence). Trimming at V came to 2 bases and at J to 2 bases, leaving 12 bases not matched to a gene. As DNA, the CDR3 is TGTGCCAGCAGCTTACCTTCAAGCGGGAGGGATAAGACCTACAATGAGCAGTTCTTC. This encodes CASSLPSSGRDKTYNEQFF.

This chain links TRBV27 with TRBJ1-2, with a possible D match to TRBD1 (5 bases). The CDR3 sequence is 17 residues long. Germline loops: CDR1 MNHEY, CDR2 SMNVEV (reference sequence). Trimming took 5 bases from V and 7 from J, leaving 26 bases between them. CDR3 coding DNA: TGTGCCAGCAGTCCCTCTCAATCCGGGCCCGGGGGAAGTGGCTACACCTTC. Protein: CASSPSQSGPGGSGYTF.

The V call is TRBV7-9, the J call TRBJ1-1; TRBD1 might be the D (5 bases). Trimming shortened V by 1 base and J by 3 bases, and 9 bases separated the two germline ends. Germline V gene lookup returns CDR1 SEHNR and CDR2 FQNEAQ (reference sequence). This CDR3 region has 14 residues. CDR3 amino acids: CASSLGQPYTEAFF. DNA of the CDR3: TGTGCCAGCAGCTTAGGACAGCCATACACTGAAGCTTTCTTT.

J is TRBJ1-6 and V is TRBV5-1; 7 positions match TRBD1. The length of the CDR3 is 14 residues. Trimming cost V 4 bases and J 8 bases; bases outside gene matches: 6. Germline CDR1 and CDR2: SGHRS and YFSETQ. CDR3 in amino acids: CASSGGQVDSPLHF. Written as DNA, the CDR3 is TGCGCCAGCAGCGGAGGACAGGTTGATTCACCCCTCCACTTT.

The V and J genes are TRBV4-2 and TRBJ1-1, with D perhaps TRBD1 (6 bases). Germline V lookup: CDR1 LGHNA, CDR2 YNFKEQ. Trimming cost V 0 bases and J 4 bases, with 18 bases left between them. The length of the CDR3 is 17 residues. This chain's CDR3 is CASSQDHGGAAGTEAFF. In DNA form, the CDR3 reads TGTGCCAGCAGCCAAGATCATGGGGGGGCGGCGGGCACTGAAGCTTTCTTT.

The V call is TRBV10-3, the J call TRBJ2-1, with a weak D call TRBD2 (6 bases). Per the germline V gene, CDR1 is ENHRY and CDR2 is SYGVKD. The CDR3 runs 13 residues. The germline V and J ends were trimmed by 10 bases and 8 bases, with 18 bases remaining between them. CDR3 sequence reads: CATSPPGSDEQFF. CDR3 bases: TGTGCCACTAGTCCCCCCGGGAGCGATGAGCAGTTCTTC.

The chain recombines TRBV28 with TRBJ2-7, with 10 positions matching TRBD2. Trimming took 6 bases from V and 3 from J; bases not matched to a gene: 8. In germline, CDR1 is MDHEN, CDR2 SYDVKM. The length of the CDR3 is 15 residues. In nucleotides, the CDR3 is TGTGCCAGCAGACCTAGCGGGAGCCTAAGCTACGAGCAGTACTTC. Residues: CASRPSGSLSYEQYF.

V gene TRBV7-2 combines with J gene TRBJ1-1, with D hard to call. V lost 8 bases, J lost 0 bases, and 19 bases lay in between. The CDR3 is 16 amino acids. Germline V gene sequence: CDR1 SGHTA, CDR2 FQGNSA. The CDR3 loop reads CASQPRSVRLNTEAFF. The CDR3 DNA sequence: TGTGCCAGCCAACCCCGGAGCGTACGGTTGAACACTGAAGCTTTCTTT.

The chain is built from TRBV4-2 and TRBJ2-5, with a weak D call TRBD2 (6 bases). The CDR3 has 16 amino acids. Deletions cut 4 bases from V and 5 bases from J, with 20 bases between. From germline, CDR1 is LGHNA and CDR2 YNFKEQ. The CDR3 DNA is TGTGCCAGCAGCCTAGGCGGGTGGCGGGACGACGAGACCCAGTACTTC. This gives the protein CASSLGGWRDDETQYF.